Listed here is a single T cell receptor (beta chain). CDR1 and CDR2 (germline): MNHEY, SVGEGT. Trimming removed 2 bases at V and 0 bases at J, with 11 bases between. The CDR3 has 16 amino acids. Those enrolled in Seattle joined during active infection and were followed longitudinally afterward. The entry originates in a study of blood T cell repertoires in COVID-19. On the study more broadly: Acute-phase and convalescent COVID-19 samples originated in the United States, Italy and Spain. T cells, B-cell-depleted T cells, or PBMCs supplied cDNA or gDNA.

Per the study methods: It was from reference gene primer amplification that nucleated cell counts were estimated. Some clones are missing from TCRdb's copy, which holds only in-frame ones; the method was immunoSEQ multiplex PCR. The DNA was the basis for D and trimming; V, J and clone size are from that table. This repertoire shows around 90,000 clones, about 86% found once; its top ten account for just over 2%. This sequence joins TRBV6-2 or TRBV6-3 and TRBJ1-5, with TRBD1 as a possible D gene (6 bases). Sequencing was carried out using peripheral blood. The TCR comes from a man aged 50-60 years with COVID-19, enrolled during active disease. CDR3: CASSYEGVTSNQPQHF. CDR3 coding DNA: TGTGCCAGCAGTTACGAGGGGGTGACTAGCAATCAGCCCCAGCATTTT.